What follows is one T cell receptor (beta chain) and its context. Its antigen is currently unknown. In TCRdb, the 5' RACE reads were re-called with MiXCR into one record per CDR3 protein. The data show some 690,000 distinct CDR3 sequences, around 21% seen once. These data belong to a study of identical twins. Overall study results and limits: Abundant beta clonotypes from cord blood had fewer insertions, unlike memory repertoires, which showed none.

The CDR3 is made up of 11 amino acids. Trimming stripped 10 bases from V and 5 bases from J, with 12 bases between. Germline lookup yields CDR1 ENHRY and CDR2 SYGVKD. A further study also used this sample, focusing on T cells expressing NK-cell markers. That publication notes: Seven of eight sequenced donors tested HCMV-seropositive; one tested seronegative. Top CD8+ clonotypes included the dominant CD3+CD56+NKG2C+ clonotypes in 5 or 6 donors.

The TCR sequence derives from a woman under 30 in good health. The V and J genes are TRBV10-3 and TRBJ2-7, with TRBD1 as a possible D gene (6 bases). Sequencing used PBMCs. This CDR3 is CANGQSNEQYF. CDR3 bases: TGTGCCAACGGACAGTCCAACGAGCAGTACTTC.